One sample yielded the 14 T cell receptor beta chains listed below, sequenced in a study of regulatory T cells in long-lasting Graves disease. Investigators prepared the TCR beta libraries by applying iRepertoire HTBI primers and Arm-PCR of CDR3 regions. A single record per CDR3 protein comes from TCRdb applying MiXCR to the multiplex PCR reads. The top ten hold 9.5% to 15% of the sample, which has approximately 560,000 distinct CDR3 sequences, approximately 16% seen once. Described time point: newly diagnosed GD, antithyroid drugs for less than 3 months. Scientists built the TCR library using RNA that was extracted from PBMCs. This same sample was also taken into another study, of T cells in Graves' hyperthyroidism and ophthalmopathy.

Here the sequenced sample was peripheral blood mononuclear cells (PBMCs), taken at new diagnosis, from a patient treated with antithyroid drugs. These receptors originate from a man between 18 and 29 years old with Graves disease.

This clonotype showed up many times. The chain employs TRBV29-1 and TRBJ2-1, with D uncertain. Germline values: CDR1 SQVTM, CDR2 ANQGSEA. Trimming removed 4 bases from V and 8 bases from J, with 3 bases in between. There are 9 residues in the CDR3. The CDR3 region has the DNA TGCAGCGTTGGGGATGAGCAGTTCTTC. Its protein product is CSVGDEQFF.

This clonotype was detected many times. This chain joins TRBV2 and TRBJ2-5, with D perhaps TRBD2 (6 bases). The germline CDR1 and CDR2 sequences are SNHLY and FYNNEI. The CDR3 runs to 14 residues. V lost 9 bases, J lost 4 bases, and 18 bases lay in between. CDR3 in DNA: TGTGCCAGTAAACGGGACTCCGGGACAGAGACCCAGTACTTC. Translated: CASKRDSGTETQYF.

J is TRBJ2-3 and V is TRBV6-1; TRBD2 agrees at 7 bases. J was trimmed by 3 bases and V by 7 bases; bases with no gene match: 7. The CDR3 consists of 14 residues. Germline V gene sequence: CDR1 MNHNS, CDR2 SASEGT. CDR3 loop: CASTGGVRTDTQYF. The DNA of the CDR3 is TGTGCCAGCACGGGGGGAGTCCGTACAGATACGCAGTATTTT.

This clonotype was seen many times. The rearrangement links TRBV12-3 or TRBV12-4 to TRBJ1-5; possible D gene TRBD1, 6 bases. There are 13 residues in the CDR3. V dropped 8 bases and J dropped 2 bases, with 10 bases sitting between them. CDR3 DNA sequence: TGTGCCAGCCGACAGGACGGCAATCAGCCCCAGCATTTT. Translated, it gives CASRQDGNQPQHF.

This clonotype was observed a few times. The chain carries TRBV7-2 and TRBJ2-2; D is uncertain. Germline V lookup: CDR1 SGHTA, CDR2 FQGNSA. This CDR3 is built from 16 residues. V was trimmed by 1 base and J by 0 bases, leaving 9 bases between them. The CDR3 DNA reads as TGTGCCAGCAGCTTAGTCTACACTTCGAACACCGGGGAGCTGTTTTTT. Its translation is CASSLVYTSNTGELFF.

This clonotype was counted at least ten times. This chain links TRBV27 with TRBJ2-5, with D possibly matching TRBD2 (5 bases). The germline V and J ends were trimmed by 7 bases and 5 bases, with 17 bases remaining between them. This CDR3 is 14 amino acids long. Germline V gene lookup returns CDR1 MNHEY and CDR2 SMNVEV (reference sequence). CDR3 nucleotide sequence: TGTGCCAGCAAGGGAGCTTTTGGTCGGGAGACCCAGTACTTC. This sequence encodes CASKGAFGRETQYF.

Many counts were recorded for this clonotype. The gene calls are TRBV12-3 or TRBV12-4 and TRBJ2-1; possible D gene TRBD1, 6 bases. V was cut by 3 bases and J by 3 bases, with 9 bases left in between. The CDR3 totals 14 residues. CDR3 bases: TGTGCCAGCAGTTTCCCGGACAGCTACAATGAGCAGTTCTTC. It yields the protein CASSFPDSYNEQFF.

Concerning this clonotype itself: This sequence may be a read error, since a much larger clone differs from it by one base. V gene TRBV6-2 or TRBV6-3 combines with J gene TRBJ2-3; D unresolved. Germline V lookup: CDR1 MNHEY, CDR2 SVGEGT. The CDR3 contains 13 residues. The CDR3 DNA follows: TGTGCCAGCACTCCTATCCTATGGGATACGCGGTATTTT. Translating gives CASTPILWDTRYF.

The chain has TRBV20-1 and TRBJ2-7; 7 nucleotides line up with TRBD1. The CDR3 totals 14 residues. CDR1 and CDR2 from the germline V gene are DFQATT and SNEGSKA (reference sequence). J gave up 1 base and V 3 bases, and 6 bases lay outside the gene matches. CDR3 bases: TGCAGTGCTAGCCGACAGGGTATTTCCTACGAGCAGTACTTC. It codes for CSASRQGISYEQYF.

As to this clonotype: A read error is possible here, since a much larger clone lies one base away. The genes are TRBV28 and TRBJ1-3, with unresolved D. The germline gives CDR1 MDHEN, CDR2 SYDVKM. The CDR3 totals 18 residues. The CDR3 nucleotides read TGTGCCAGCAGTTTAGAACCGTCGCAGAGTTCCTCTAGAAACACCATATATTTT. Translation gives CASSLEPSQSSSRNTIYF. Full variable domain (missing parts from reference TRBV28 and TRBJ1-3): DVKVTQSSRYLVKRTGEKVFLECVQDMDHENMFWYRQDPGLGLRLIYFSYDVKMKEKGDIPEGYSVSREKKERFSLILESASTNQTSMYLCASSLEPSQSSSRNTIYFGEGSWLTVV.

The chain's CDR3 is CASSPETSNEQFF. CDR3 DNA sequence: TGCGCCAGCAGCCCTGAGACTAGTAATGAGCAGTTCTTC. The chain links TRBV5-1 to TRBJ2-1; TRBD2 might be the D (6 bases). This CDR3 is 13 amino acids long. V was shortened by 4 bases and J by 7 bases, with 12 bases between the two germline ends. CDR1 is SGHRS, CDR2 YFSETQ, per germline.

There are many counts of this clonotype. The rearrangement links TRBV7-8 to TRBJ2-3; TRBD1 is a possible D gene (6 bases). The CDR3 consists of 17 residues. Germline V gene sequence: CDR1 SGHVS, CDR2 FQNEAQ. V was trimmed by 4 bases and J by 0 bases, leaving 17 bases between them. The CDR3 region is CASSSKKTGWSTDTQYF. The CDR3, as DNA: TGTGCCAGCAGCTCGAAGAAGACAGGCTGGAGCACAGATACGCAGTATTTT.

The chain recombines TRBV10-2 with TRBJ2-5; unclear D gene. V dropped 8 bases and J dropped 0 bases, with 13 bases sitting between them. The CDR3 has 14 residues. Germline CDR1 is WSHSY and CDR2 is SAAADI. This CDR3 is CASGEHYNQETQYF. CDR3 DNA sequence: TGCGCCAGCGGCGAACATTATAACCAAGAGACCCAGTACTTC.

In nucleotides, the CDR3 is TGCGCCAGCAGCTTGGACGCGACAGGGCCCAATCAGCCCCAGCATTTT. Translation gives CASSLDATGPNQPQHF. V usage is TRBV5-1 and J usage is TRBJ1-5; 7 bases agree with TRBD1. Germline loops: CDR1 SGHRS, CDR2 YFSETQ. After removal of 0 bases from V and 3 bases from J, the junction contained 6 bases not matched to a gene. The CDR3 covers 16 residues. Complete variable domain (other parts from reference TRBV5-1 and TRBJ1-5): KAGVTQTPRYLIKTRGQQVTLSCSPISGHRSVSWYQQTPGQGLQFLFEYFSETQRNKGNFPGRFSGRQFSNSRSEMNVSTLELGDSALYLCASSLDATGPNQPQHFGDGTRLSIL.